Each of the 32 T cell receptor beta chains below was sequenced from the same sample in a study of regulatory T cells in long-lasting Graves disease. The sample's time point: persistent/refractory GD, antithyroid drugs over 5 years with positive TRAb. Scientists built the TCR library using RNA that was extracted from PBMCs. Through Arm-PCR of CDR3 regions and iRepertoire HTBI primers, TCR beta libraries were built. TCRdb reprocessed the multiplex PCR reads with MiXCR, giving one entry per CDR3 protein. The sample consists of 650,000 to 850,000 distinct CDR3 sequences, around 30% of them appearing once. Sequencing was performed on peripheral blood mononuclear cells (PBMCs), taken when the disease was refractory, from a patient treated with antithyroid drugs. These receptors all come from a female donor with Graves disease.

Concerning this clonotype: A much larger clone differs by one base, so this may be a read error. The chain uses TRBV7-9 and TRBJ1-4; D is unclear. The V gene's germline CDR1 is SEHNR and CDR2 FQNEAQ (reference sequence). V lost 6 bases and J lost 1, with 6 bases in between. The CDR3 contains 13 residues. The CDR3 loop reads CASSRETNEKLFF. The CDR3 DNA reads TGTGCCAGCAGTAGGGAAACTAATGAAAAACTGTTTTTT.

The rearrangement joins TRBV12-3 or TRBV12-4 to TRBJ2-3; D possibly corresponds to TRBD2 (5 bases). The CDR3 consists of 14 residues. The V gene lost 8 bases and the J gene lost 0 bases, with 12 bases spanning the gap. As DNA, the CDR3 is TGTGCCAGCTCCGACTATGATAGCACAGATACGCAGTATTTT. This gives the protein CASSDYDSTDTQYF.

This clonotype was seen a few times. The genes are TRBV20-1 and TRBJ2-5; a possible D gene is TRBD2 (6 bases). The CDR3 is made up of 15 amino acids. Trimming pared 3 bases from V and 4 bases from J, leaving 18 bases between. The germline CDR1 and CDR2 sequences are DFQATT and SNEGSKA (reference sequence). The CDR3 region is CSASRSEGYGETQYF. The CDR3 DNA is TGCAGTGCTAGTCGGTCGGAGGGATATGGAGAGACCCAGTACTTC.

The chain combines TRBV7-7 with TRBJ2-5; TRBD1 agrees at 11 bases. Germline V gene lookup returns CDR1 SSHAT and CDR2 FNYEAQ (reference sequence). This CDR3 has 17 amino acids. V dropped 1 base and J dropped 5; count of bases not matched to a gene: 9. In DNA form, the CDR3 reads TGTGCCAGCAGCTTAGACTCCGGACAGGGGGCTGGCGAGACCCAGTACTTC. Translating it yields CASSLDSGQGAGETQYF. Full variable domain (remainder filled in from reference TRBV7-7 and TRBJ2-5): GAGVSQSPRYKVTKRGQDVTLRCDPISSHATLYWYQQALGQGPEFLTYFNYEAQPDKSGLPSDRFSAERPEGSISTLTIQRTEQRDSAMYRCASSLDSGQGAGETQYFGPGTRLLVL.

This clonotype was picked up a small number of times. The CDR3 DNA follows: TGTGCCAGCAGCCCTAGCGGGAGTGGGGGTGAGACCCAGTACTTC. Translation gives CASSPSGSGGETQYF. The chain carries TRBV6-1 and TRBJ2-5; 10 bases are shared with TRBD2. Trimming took 6 bases from V and 5 from J; bases not matched to a gene: 9. This CDR3 has 15 amino acids. Germline V gene lookup returns CDR1 MNHNS and CDR2 SASEGT.

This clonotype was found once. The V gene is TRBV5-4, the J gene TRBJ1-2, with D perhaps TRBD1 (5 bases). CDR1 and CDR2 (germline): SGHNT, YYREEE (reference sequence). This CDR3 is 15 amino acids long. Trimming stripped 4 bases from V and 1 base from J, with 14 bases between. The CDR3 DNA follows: TGTGCCAGCAGCCCCAAGGAGACAGATAACTATGGCTACACCTTC. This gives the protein CASSPKETDNYGYTF.

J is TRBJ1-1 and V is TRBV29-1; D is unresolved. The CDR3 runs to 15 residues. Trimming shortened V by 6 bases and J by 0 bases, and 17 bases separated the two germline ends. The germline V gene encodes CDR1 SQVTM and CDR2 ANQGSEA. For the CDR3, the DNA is TGCAGCGTCGGATATCGACGGACTATGAACACTGAAGCTTTCTTT. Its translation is CSVGYRRTMNTEAFF.

This chain's CDR3 is CSAPEDRGLGYTF. The CDR3 coding sequence is TGCAGTGCCCCCGAGGACAGGGGGCTTGGCTACACCTTC. The V call is TRBV20-1, the J call TRBJ1-2; 11 bases line up with TRBD1. There are 13 residues in the CDR3. V trimming: 6 bases; J trimming: 7 bases; junction bases outside the gene matches: 7. Looked up from germline, CDR1 is DFQATT and CDR2 is SNEGSKA (reference sequence).

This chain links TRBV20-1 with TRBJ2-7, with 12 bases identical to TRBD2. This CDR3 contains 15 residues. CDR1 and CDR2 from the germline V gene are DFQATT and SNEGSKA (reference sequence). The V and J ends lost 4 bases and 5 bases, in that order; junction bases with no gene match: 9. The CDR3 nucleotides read TGCAGTGCTACGACTAGCGGGAGAACGTTCGACGAGCAGTACTTC. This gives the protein CSATTSGRTFDEQYF.

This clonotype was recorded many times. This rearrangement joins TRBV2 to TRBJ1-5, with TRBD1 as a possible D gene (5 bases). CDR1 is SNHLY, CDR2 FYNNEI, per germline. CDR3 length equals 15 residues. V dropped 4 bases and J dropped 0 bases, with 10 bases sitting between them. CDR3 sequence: CASSVETVSNQPQHF. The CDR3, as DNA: TGTGCCAGCAGTGTTGAGACAGTTAGCAATCAGCCCCAGCATTTT. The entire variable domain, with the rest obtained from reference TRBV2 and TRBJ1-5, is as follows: EPEVTQTPSHQVTQMGQEVILRCVPISNHLYFYWYRQILGQKVEFLVSFYNNEISEKSEIFDDQFSVERPDGSNFTLKIRSTKLEDSAMYFCASSVETVSNQPQHFGDGTRLSIL.

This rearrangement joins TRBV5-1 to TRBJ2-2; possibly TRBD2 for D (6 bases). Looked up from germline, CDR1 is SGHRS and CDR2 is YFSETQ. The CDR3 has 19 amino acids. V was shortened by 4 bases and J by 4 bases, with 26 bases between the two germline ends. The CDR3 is CASSPGRHWGFGGTGELFF. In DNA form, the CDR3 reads TGCGCCAGCAGCCCCGGCCGTCATTGGGGCTTCGGGGGCACCGGGGAGCTGTTTTTT. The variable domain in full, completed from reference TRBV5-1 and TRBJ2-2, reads KAGVTQTPRYLIKTRGQQVTLSCSPISGHRSVSWYQQTPGQGLQFLFEYFSETQRNKGNFPGRFSGRQFSNSRSEMNVSTLELGDSALYLCASSPGRHWGFGGTGELFFGEGSRLTVL.

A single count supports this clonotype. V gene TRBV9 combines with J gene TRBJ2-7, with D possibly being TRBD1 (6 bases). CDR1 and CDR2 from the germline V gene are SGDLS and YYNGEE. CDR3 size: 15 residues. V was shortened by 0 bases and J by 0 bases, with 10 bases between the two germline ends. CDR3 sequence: CASSVGRGSSYEQYF. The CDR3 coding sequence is TGTGCCAGCAGCGTAGGAAGGGGGAGCTCCTACGAGCAGTACTTC.

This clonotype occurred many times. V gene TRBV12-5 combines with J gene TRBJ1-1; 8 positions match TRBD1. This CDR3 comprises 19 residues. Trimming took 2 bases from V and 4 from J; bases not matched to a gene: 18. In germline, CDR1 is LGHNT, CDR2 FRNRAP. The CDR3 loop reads CASGLLAGGTVVGLTEAFF. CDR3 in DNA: TGTGCTAGTGGTTTGTTGGCAGGGGGCACGGTGGTCGGGCTCACTGAAGCTTTCTTT.

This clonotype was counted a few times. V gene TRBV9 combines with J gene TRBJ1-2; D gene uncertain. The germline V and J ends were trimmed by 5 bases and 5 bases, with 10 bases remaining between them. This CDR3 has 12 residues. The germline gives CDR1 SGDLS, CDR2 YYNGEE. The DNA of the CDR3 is TGTGCCAGCAGTGATGTCTGGTATGGCTACACCTTC. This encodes CASSDVWYGYTF.

CDR3 sequence (DNA): TGCAGTGCGCGAAGGGCCAGCGGGGGTAGCTCCTACGAGCAGTACTTC. It is translated as CSARRASGGSSYEQYF. The gene calls are TRBV20-1 and TRBJ2-7, with 8 bases aligning to TRBD2. The CDR3 spans 16 residues. The J segment lost 0 bases and the V segment lost 6 bases, leaving 13 bases of the junction unmatched. Germline CDR1 reads DFQATT; CDR2 reads SNEGSKA (reference sequence).

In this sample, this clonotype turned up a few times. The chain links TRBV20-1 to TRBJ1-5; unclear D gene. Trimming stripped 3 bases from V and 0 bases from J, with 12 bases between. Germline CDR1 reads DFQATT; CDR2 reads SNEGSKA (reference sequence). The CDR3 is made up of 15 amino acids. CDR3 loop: CSASLSGYSNQPQHF. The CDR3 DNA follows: TGCAGTGCTAGTTTGTCAGGTTATAGCAATCAGCCCCAGCATTTT.

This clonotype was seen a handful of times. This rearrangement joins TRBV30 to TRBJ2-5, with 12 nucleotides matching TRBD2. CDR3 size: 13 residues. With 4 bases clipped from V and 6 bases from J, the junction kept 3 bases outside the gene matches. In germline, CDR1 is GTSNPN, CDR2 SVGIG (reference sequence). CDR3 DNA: TGTGCCTGGACTAGCGGGAGGGCGAAGACCCAGTACTTC. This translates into CAWTSGRAKTQYF.

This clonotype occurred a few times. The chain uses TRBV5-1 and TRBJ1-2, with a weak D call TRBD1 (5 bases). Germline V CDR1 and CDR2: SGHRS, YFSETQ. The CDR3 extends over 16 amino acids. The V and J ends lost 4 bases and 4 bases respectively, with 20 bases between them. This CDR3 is CASSPSSDRTPYGYTF. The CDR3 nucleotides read TGCGCCAGCAGCCCCTCCTCAGACAGAACTCCCTATGGCTACACCTTC.

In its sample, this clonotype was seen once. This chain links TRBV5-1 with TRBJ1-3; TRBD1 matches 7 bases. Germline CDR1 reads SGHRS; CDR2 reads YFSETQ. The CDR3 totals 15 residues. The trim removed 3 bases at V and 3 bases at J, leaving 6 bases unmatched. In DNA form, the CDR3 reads TGCGCCAGCAGCTCGTCCAGGGGGAGTGGAAACACCATATATTTT. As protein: CASSSSRGSGNTIYF.

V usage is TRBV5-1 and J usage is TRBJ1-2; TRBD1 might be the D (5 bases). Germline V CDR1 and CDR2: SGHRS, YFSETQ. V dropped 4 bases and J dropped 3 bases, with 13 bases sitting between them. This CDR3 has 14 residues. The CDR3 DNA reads TGCGCCAGCAGCCCCGGGGGGGAAGACTATGGCTACACCTTC. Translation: CASSPGGEDYGYTF.

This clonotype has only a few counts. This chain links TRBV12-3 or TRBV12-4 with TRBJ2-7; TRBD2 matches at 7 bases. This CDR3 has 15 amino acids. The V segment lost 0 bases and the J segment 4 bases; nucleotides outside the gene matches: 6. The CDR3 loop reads CASSLAGGVRYEQYF. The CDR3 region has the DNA TGTGCCAGCAGTTTAGCGGGAGGGGTGAGATACGAGCAGTACTTC.

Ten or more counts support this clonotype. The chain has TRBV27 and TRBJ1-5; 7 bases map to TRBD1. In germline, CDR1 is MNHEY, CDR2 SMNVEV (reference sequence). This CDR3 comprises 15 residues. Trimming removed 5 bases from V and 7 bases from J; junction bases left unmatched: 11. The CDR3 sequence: CASSNRQRQGQPQHF. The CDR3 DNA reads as TGTGCCAGCAGTAACCGCCAGAGACAGGGACAGCCCCAGCATTTT.

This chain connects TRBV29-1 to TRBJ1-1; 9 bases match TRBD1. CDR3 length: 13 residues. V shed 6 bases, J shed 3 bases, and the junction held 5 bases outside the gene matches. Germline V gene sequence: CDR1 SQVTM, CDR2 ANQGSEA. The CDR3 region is CSVARDRDTEAFF. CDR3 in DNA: TGCAGCGTGGCCCGGGACAGGGACACTGAAGCTTTCTTT.

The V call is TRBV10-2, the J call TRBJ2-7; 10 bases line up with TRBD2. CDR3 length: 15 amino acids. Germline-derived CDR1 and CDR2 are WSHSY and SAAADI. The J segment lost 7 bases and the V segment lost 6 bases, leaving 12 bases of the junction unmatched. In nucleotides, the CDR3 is TGCGCCAGCAGCCCTACAGCGGGAGGGCCAACAGAGCAGTACTTC. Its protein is CASSPTAGGPTEQYF.

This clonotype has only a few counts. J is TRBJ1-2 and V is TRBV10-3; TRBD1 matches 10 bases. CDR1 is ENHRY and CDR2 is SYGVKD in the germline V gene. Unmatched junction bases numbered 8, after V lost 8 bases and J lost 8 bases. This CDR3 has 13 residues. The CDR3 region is CAISDRGREGYTF. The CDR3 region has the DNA TGTGCCATCTCGGACAGGGGGAGGGAAGGCTACACCTTC.

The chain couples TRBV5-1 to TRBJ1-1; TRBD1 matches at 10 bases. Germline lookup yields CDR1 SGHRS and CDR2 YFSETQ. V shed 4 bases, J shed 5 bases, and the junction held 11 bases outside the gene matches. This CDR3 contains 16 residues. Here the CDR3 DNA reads TGCGCCAGCAGCCTCACCCGACAGGGGGCGAGAACTGAAGCTTTCTTT. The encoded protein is CASSLTRQGARTEAFF.

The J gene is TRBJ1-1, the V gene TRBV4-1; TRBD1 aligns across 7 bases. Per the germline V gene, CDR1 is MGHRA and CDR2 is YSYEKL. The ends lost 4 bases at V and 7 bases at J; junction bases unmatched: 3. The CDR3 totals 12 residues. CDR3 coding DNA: TGCGCCAGCAGCCCACAGGGGTATGAAGCTTTCTTT. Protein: CASSPQGYEAFF.

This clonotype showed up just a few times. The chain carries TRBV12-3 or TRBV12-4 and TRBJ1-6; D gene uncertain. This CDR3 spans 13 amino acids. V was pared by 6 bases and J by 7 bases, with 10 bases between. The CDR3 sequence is CASRTMGNSPLHF. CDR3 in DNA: TGTGCCAGCAGGACCATGGGCAATTCACCCCTCCACTTT.

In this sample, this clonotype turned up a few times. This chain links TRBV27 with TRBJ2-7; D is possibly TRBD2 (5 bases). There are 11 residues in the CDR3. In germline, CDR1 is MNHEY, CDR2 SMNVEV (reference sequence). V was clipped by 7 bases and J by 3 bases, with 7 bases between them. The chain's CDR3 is CASKTSYEQYF. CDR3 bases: TGTGCCAGCAAAACTAGCTACGAGCAGTACTTC.

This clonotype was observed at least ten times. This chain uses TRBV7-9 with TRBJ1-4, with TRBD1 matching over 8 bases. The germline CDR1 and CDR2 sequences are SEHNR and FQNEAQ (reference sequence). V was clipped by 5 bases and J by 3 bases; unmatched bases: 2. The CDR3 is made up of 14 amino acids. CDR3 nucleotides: TGTGCCAGCAGCCTGACAGGGGCTAATGAAAAACTGTTTTTT. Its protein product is CASSLTGANEKLFF.

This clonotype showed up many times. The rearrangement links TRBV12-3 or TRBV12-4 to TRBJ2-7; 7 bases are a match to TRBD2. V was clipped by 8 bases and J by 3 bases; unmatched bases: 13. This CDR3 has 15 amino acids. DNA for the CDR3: TGTGCCAGCGCACTCATGGGAGGGCCTCTCTACGAGCAGTACTTC. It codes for CASALMGGPLYEQYF.

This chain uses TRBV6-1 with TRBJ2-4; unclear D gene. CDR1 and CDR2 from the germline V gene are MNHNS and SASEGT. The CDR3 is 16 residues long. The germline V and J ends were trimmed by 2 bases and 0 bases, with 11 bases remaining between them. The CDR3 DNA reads TGTGCCAGCAGTGAAACTGTACAGCTAGCCAAAAACATTCAGTACTTC. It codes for CASSETVQLAKNIQYF.